This T cell receptor (beta chain) was observed in a study of regulatory T cells in long-lasting Graves disease. In building TCR beta libraries, iRepertoire HTBI primers were used together with Arm-PCR of CDR3 regions. TCRdb itself ran the multiplex PCR reads through MiXCR, one entry per CDR3 protein. Among roughly 500,000 distinct CDR3 sequences, around 20% were seen once, and the ten largest hold approximately 7.8%. V was shortened by 4 bases and J by 4 bases, with 15 bases between the two germline ends. Germline lookup yields CDR1 MDHEN and CDR2 SYDVKM. This CDR3 spans 15 amino acids. Time point specified: persistent/refractory GD, antithyroid drugs over 5 years with positive TRAb. Following extraction of RNA from PBMCs, that RNA was used to make the TCR library.

The material was peripheral blood mononuclear cells (PBMCs), obtained when the disease was refractory, from a patient treated with antithyroid drugs. The V gene is TRBV28, the J gene TRBJ2-3, with D possibly being TRBD1 (6 bases). This TCR was sampled from a female donor with Graves disease. CDR3 DNA: TGTGCCAGCAGTTCCCGACAGGTCATTCCAGATACGCAGTATTTT. Translated, it gives CASSSRQVIPDTQYF.